This T cell receptor beta chain was observed in a study of blood T cell repertoires in COVID-19. Study-wide background: T cells, B-cell-depleted T cells, or PBMCs supplied cDNA or gDNA.

There are 14 residues in the CDR3. With V trimmed by 6 bases and J by 6 bases, 9 bases remained unmatched. The germline CDR1 and CDR2 sequences are SGHTS and YDEGEE. This clone was seen once. Study processing details: Reference gene primers were amplified, and this amplification served to estimate nucleated cell counts. Measured with immunoSEQ multiplex PCR; TCRdb has only the in-frame clones, and not every one. V, J and clone size were drawn from that table, and D and trimming were deduced from the DNA. This repertoire shows around 99,000 clones, approximately 82% found once; its top ten account for over 15%.

V gene TRBV5-8 combines with J gene TRBJ2-4, with TRBD1 identical over 7 bases. Sequenced: peripheral blood. This TCR derives from a woman aged 60-75 years with acute or convalescent COVID-19. This CDR3 reads CASILTGALNIQYF. CDR3 DNA sequence: TGTGCCAGCATCTTAACAGGGGCCTTAAACATTCAGTACTTC.